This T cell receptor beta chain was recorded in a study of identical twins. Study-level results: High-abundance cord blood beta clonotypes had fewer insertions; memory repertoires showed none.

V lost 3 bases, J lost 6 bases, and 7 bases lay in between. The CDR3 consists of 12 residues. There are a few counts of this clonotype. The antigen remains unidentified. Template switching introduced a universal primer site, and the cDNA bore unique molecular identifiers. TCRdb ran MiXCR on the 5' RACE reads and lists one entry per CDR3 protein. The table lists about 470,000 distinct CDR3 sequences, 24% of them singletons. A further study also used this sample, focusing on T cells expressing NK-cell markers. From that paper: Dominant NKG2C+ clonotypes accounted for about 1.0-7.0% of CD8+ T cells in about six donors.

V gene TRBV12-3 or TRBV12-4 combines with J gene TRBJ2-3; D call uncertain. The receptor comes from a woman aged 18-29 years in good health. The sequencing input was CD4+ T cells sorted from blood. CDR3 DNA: TGTGCCAGCAGTTTCTACCTCGATACGCAGTATTTT. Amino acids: CASSFYLDTQYF.